The 2 T cell receptor beta chains below come from one sample, sequenced in a study of early T cells in non-severe SARS-CoV-2 infection. TCRdb called the 5' RACE reads again in MiXCR, with one record for every CDR3 protein. The sample consists of over 60,000 distinct CDR3 sequences, about 9.4% of them appearing once. Source: whole blood, taken at baseline. The receptors were sampled from an adult who was a healthcare worker with PCR-confirmed SARS-CoV-2 infection or an uninfected control (not recorded which).

This clonotype came up many times. The rearrangement joins TRBV28 to TRBJ2-1, with 8 bases that match TRBD2. Germline CDR1 reads MDHEN; CDR2 reads SYDVKM. Trimming cost V 5 bases and J 0 bases; bases outside gene matches: 6. The CDR3 extends over 16 amino acids. The chain's CDR3 is CASSPAGGSSYNEQFF. The CDR3 bases are TGTGCCAGCAGTCCGGCGGGGGGAAGCTCCTACAATGAGCAGTTCTTC.

This clonotype was seen repeatedly, ten times or more. The chain carries TRBV4-3 and TRBJ1-1, with D tentatively TRBD1 (5 bases). In germline, CDR1 is LGHNA, CDR2 YSLEER. Trimming took 1 base from V and 5 from J, leaving 8 bases between them. CDR3 length: 13 amino acids. CDR3 DNA: TGCGCCAGCAGCCAAGCGCAGGGAACTGAAGCTTTCTTT. Its translation: CASSQAQGTEAFF.